This T cell receptor (beta chain) was identified during a study of CD8+ T cells in alopecia areata. Extraction and reverse transcription of RNA yielded cDNA as the sequencing template. Assay used: immunoSEQ multiplex PCR; TCRdb lists only in-frame clones, some missing. Of around 100,000 clones listed, 55% to 70% are singletons. The length of the CDR3 is 15 residues. From germline, CDR1 is SEHNR and CDR2 FQNEAQ (reference sequence). Trimming removed 5 bases from V and 3 bases from J, with 17 bases in between. Sample treatment: oral pan-JAK inhibitor, 5-10 mg twice daily. Study outcomes and limitations: Tofacitinib did not eliminate many expanded lesional clones from scalp or blood. Scalp data also include sequences from resident alphabeta T cells of normal skin.

The sample holds one count of this clone. Its antigen is not identified. V gene TRBV7-9 combines with J gene TRBJ2-7; no reliable D call. The sequenced sample was CD8+ T cells sorted from blood, obtained at approximately week 56, from a patient treated with tofacitinib. The receptor comes from a human donor with alopecia areata. CDR3: CASSTQNHENYEQYF. In DNA form, the CDR3 reads TGTGCCAGCAGCACTCAAAATCACGAAAACTACGAGCAGTACTTC. The full variable domain, its missing parts supplied by reference TRBV7-9 and TRBJ2-7, is DTGVSQNPRHKITKRGQNVTFRCDPISEHNRLYWYRQTLGQGPEFLTYFQNEAQLEKSRLLSDRFSAERPKGSFSTLEIQRTEQGDSAMYLCASSTQNHENYEQYFGPGTRLTVT.